These 11 T cell receptor beta chains were sequenced from one sample in a study of graft-versus-host responses after intestinal transplantation. Libraries were prepared by immunoSEQ multiplex PCR; TCRdb keeps only in-frame clonotypes and omits some of them. The sample shows nearly 25,000 clones, just under 40% of them seen only once. Sequenced material: alloreactive CD4+ T cells from a mixed lymphocyte reaction culture, taken before intestinal transplant. The subset here: CFSE-low proliferating T cells sorted from approximately six-day pre-transplant mixed lymphocyte reaction (GvH or HvG direction). The receptors derive from a human patient who received an intestinal transplant.

V and J are TRBV6-5 and TRBJ1-3; a weak D match, TRBD1 (6 bases). Germline V CDR1 and CDR2: MNHEY, SVGAGI. Deletions cut 7 bases from V and 0 bases from J, with 7 bases between. The CDR3 has 13 residues. The DNA for the CDR3 is TGTGCCAGCACCAGGGGCTCTGGAAACACCATATATTTT. Protein product: CASTRGSGNTIYF.

This clone occurred a few times. This sequence joins TRBV6-1 and TRBJ1-3, with 9 bases identical to TRBD1. V was pared by 6 bases and J by 0 bases, with 3 bases of the junction left unmatched. Per the germline V gene, CDR1 is MNHNS and CDR2 is SASEGT. The CDR3 is made up of 15 amino acids. The CDR3 sequence is CASRQGAHSGNTIYF. The CDR3 region has the DNA TGTGCCAGCAGACAGGGGGCTCACTCTGGAAACACCATATATTTT.

The chain employs TRBV7-6 and TRBJ1-2; 8 bases align to TRBD1. There are 16 residues in the CDR3. With V trimmed by 1 base and J by 4 bases, 8 bases remained unmatched. Germline CDR1 reads SGHVS; CDR2 reads FNYEAQ. This CDR3 is CASSLGIAGGGYGYTF. As DNA, the CDR3 is TGTGCCAGCAGCTTAGGGATCGCAGGGGGCGGCTATGGCTACACCTTC. Complete variable domain (other parts from reference TRBV7-6 and TRBJ1-2): GAGVSQSPRYKVTKRGQDVALRCDPISGHVSLYWYRQALGQGPEFLTYFNYEAQQDKSGLPNDRFSAERPEGSISTLTIQRTEQRDSAMYRCASSLGIAGGGYGYTFGSGTRLTVV.

This chain links TRBV4-3 with TRBJ2-3; 10 bases are a match to TRBD2. The CDR3 extends over 19 amino acids. Trimming took 1 base from V and 1 from J; bases not matched to a gene: 11. CDR1 is LGHNA and CDR2 is YSLEER in the germline V gene. The CDR3 reads CASSQALASGGPRTDTQYF. The DNA of the CDR3 is TGCGCCAGCAGCCAAGCTTTGGCTAGCGGGGGCCCTCGCACAGATACGCAGTATTTT.

This clone occurred a few times. V and J are TRBV5-6 and TRBJ2-7; 7 positions agree with TRBD1. The germline V gene encodes CDR1 SGHDT and CDR2 YYEEEE. There are 15 residues in the CDR3. V was clipped by 7 bases and J by 1 base; unmatched bases: 11. CDR3 nucleotide sequence: TGTGCCAGCGACTCAGGGGGTCCCATTTCCTACGAGCAGTACTTC. This gives the protein CASDSGGPISYEQYF.

V gene TRBV6-1 combines with J gene TRBJ2-1; unclear D gene. Germline V CDR1 and CDR2: MNHNS, SASEGT. This CDR3 contains 13 residues. Trimming stripped 5 bases from V and 5 bases from J, with 10 bases between. Here the CDR3 DNA reads TGTGCCAGCAGTCCGGGTCCTAACAATGAGCAGTTCTTC. Protein sequence: CASSPGPNNEQFF.

This chain links TRBV29-1 with TRBJ1-1; D is unclear. Trimming removed 5 bases from V and 1 base from J, with 11 bases in between. The CDR3 is 13 residues long. Germline CDR1 and CDR2: SQVTM and ANQGSEA. The CDR3 nucleotides are TGCAGCGTTTACGTTCCGGGGAACACTGAAGCTTTCTTT. Encoded protein: CSVYVPGNTEAFF. Complete variable domain (other parts from reference TRBV29-1 and TRBJ1-1): SAVISQKPSRDICQRGTSLTIQCQVDSQVTMMFWYRQQPGQSLTLIATANQGSEATYESGFVIDKFPISRPNLTFSTLTVSNMSPEDSSIYLCSVYVPGNTEAFFGQGTRLTVV.

The chain employs TRBV30 and TRBJ1-5; perhaps TRBD1 as D (5 bases). Germline-derived CDR1 and CDR2 are GTSNPN and SVGIG (reference sequence). V was shortened by 2 bases and J by 2 bases, with 16 bases between the two germline ends. CDR3 length: 16 residues. The CDR3 DNA reads TGTGCCTGGAGTCAATCACAGGCGGCCCGCAATCAGCCCCAGCATTTT. Translating it yields CAWSQSQAARNQPQHF.

This clone showed up just a few times. The chain has TRBV7-2 and TRBJ2-3; D possibly corresponds to TRBD1 (6 bases). The V end was cut by 1 base, the J end by 2 bases, with 16 bases between. The V gene's germline CDR1 is SGHTA and CDR2 FQGNSA. The CDR3 totals 17 residues. CDR3 nucleotides: TGTGCCAGCAGCTTAGTGGGCCGACAGGCCTTCACAGATACGCAGTATTTT. Its translation is CASSLVGRQAFTDTQYF. Complete variable domain (other parts from reference TRBV7-2 and TRBJ2-3): GAGVSQSPSNKVTEKGKDVELRCDPISGHTALYWYRQSLGQGLEFLIYFQGNSAPDKSGLPSDRFSAERTGGSVSTLTIQRTQQEDSAVYLCASSLVGRQAFTDTQYFGPGTRLTVL.

Details on this clone: Likely a read error: the CDR3 ends without its conserved phenylalanine or tryptophan. The chain uses TRBV2 and TRBJ1-1; the D gene is possibly TRBD1 (5 bases). The CDR3 extends over 14 amino acids. Germline-derived CDR1 and CDR2 are SNHLY and FYNNEI. Trimming took off 8 bases at V and 4 bases at J, with 17 bases between the two ends. DNA of the CDR3: TGTGCCAGCTTGACCCAGGGATTGGGCACTGAAGCTTTCCTT. It encodes CASLTQGLGTEAFL.

The V call is TRBV2, the J call TRBJ2-7; D unclear. This CDR3 has 11 amino acids. Per germline, CDR1 SNHLY and CDR2 FYNNEI. Trimming removed 5 bases at V and 2 bases at J, with 4 bases between. In DNA form, the CDR3 reads TGTGCCAGCAGTTATACCTACGAGCAGTACTTC. This encodes CASSYTYEQYF.